This record covers a single TCR beta chain. Its target is not known. Sequenced by immunoSEQ multiplex PCR; TCRdb stores in-frame clones only, minus some. The profile shows roughly 45,000 clones, over 75% of them singletons. These data belong to a study of T cell clonotyping in hematopoietic cell transplantation. Time point described: recipient sample about 28 days before transplant, after cytoreduction. Overall study findings and caveats: CD4 and CD8 repertoire contributions could not be separated without sorting.

In germline, CDR1 is SNHLY, CDR2 FYNNEI. After removal of 5 bases from V and 1 base from J, the junction contained 11 bases not matched to a gene. The CDR3 consists of 16 residues. Sequenced material: peripheral blood mononuclear cells, taken before stem cell transplant. The chain carries TRBV2 and TRBJ2-7; 7 nucleotides align to TRBD2. The clonotype originates from a man aged 55 to 69 with biphenotypic leukemia. Some clones in this sample may be carry-over from other donors' samples. The CDR3 DNA is TGTGCCAGCAGTAAGGGCTGGCGGGAGACGTCCTACGAGCAGTACTTC. This translates into CASSKGWRETSYEQYF.